This entry lists 16 T cell receptor beta chains sequenced from one sample in a study of cytomegalovirus exposure and HLA in healthy donors. Sequencing used immunoSEQ multiplex PCR; TCRdb keeps in-frame clones, though not all of them. Among approximately 270,000 clones listed, 80% to 90% were seen once. The sequenced material came from PBMCs. The receptors here all came from a woman younger than 30 in good health and CMV-seronegative.

The chain combines TRBV5-1 with TRBJ1-3; the match to TRBD1 covers 7 bases. This CDR3 spans 15 amino acids. Per the germline V gene, CDR1 is SGHRS and CDR2 is YFSETQ. V shed 3 bases and J 0 bases; nucleotides not matched to a gene: 3. For the CDR3, the DNA is TGCGCCAGCAGCTGGGGACAGAGCTCTGGAAACACCATATATTTT. Translated, it gives CASSWGQSSGNTIYF.

The genes are TRBV29-1 and TRBJ2-5; 7 positions agree with TRBD2. Germline V gives CDR1 SQVTM, CDR2 ANQGSEA. Trimming at V came to 3 bases and at J to 3 bases, leaving 7 bases not matched to a gene. The CDR3 runs 14 residues. The CDR3 bases are TGCAGCGTTGAGCAGGGAGGGCCCAAAGAGACCCAGTACTTC. Translated, it gives CSVEQGGPKETQYF.

This rearrangement joins TRBV5-1 to TRBJ2-4, with D perhaps TRBD2 (5 bases). This CDR3 has 14 residues. Trimming removed 2 bases at V and 3 bases at J, with 9 bases between. From germline, CDR1 is SGHRS and CDR2 YFSETQ. DNA for the CDR3: TGCGCCAGCAGCTTCGGGGATGGCAAAAACATTCAGTACTTC. This gives the protein CASSFGDGKNIQYF.

The genes are TRBV5-6 and TRBJ1-3; 10 bases fit TRBD1. The V gene's germline CDR1 is SGHDT and CDR2 YYEEEE. The CDR3 runs to 15 residues. The ends lost 3 bases at V and 4 bases at J; junction bases unmatched: 4. For the CDR3, the DNA is TGTGCCAGCAGCTGGGGACAGGGGCTAGGAAACACCATATATTTT. This gives the protein CASSWGQGLGNTIYF. The complete variable domain, with remaining parts taken from reference TRBV5-6 and TRBJ1-3, reads DAGVTQSPTHLIKTRGQQVTLRCSPKSGHDTVSWYQQALGQGPQFIFQYYEEEERQRGNFPDRFSGHQFPNYSSELNVNALLLGDSALYLCASSWGQGLGNTIYFGEGSWLTVV.

This chain connects TRBV11-2 to TRBJ1-4; TRBD1 aligns across 8 bases. The V segment lost 1 base and the J segment 7 bases; nucleotides outside the gene matches: 5. There are 15 residues in the CDR3. Germline CDR1 SGHAT, CDR2 FQNNGV. The CDR3 is CASSLGDRRGEKLFF. In nucleotides, the CDR3 is TGTGCCAGCAGCTTAGGGGACAGGAGAGGTGAAAAACTGTTTTTT.

This chain uses TRBV4-3 with TRBJ2-1, with 7 bases fitting TRBD2. V shed 3 bases, J shed 4 bases, and the junction held 6 bases outside the gene matches. The CDR3 extends over 15 amino acids. From germline, CDR1 is LGHNA and CDR2 YSLEER. The CDR3 bases are TGCGCCAGCAGCCAGATACGGGGGGAATACAATGAGCAGTTCTTC. This gives the protein CASSQIRGEYNEQFF.

The V call is TRBV14, the J call TRBJ2-7, with 8 bases identical to TRBD1. The ends lost 0 bases at V and 4 bases at J; junction bases unmatched: 14. In germline, CDR1 is SGHDN, CDR2 FVKESK. The CDR3 covers 18 residues. The CDR3 nucleotides are TGTGCCAGCAGCCAAGATCTGGCAGGGGGCGGGGAAGAGTACGAGCAGTACTTC. Protein product: CASSQDLAGGGEEYEQYF.

This clone has a single count. This sequence joins TRBV12-5 and TRBJ2-5, with 12 nucleotides matching TRBD2. The CDR3 has 17 residues. Germline V gives CDR1 LGHNT, CDR2 FRNRAP. V lost 6 bases, J lost 5 bases, and 13 bases stayed unmatched. CDR3 amino acids: CASGPWGLAGGRETQYF. CDR3 DNA: TGTGCTAGTGGCCCCTGGGGGCTAGCGGGAGGGAGGGAGACCCAGTACTTC.

V usage is TRBV4-2 and J usage is TRBJ2-7, with TRBD2 matching over 8 bases. The J segment lost 2 bases and the V segment lost 4 bases, leaving 4 bases of the junction unmatched. This CDR3 spans 14 amino acids. Germline V gene data show CDR1 as LGHNA and CDR2 as YNFKEQ. CDR3 sequence: CASSRTSGTYEQYF. The CDR3 DNA is TGTGCCAGCAGCCGTACTAGCGGCACCTACGAGCAGTACTTC.

For the CDR3, the DNA is TGCAGCGCCCGACAGGGGGCGCGTGAAAAACTGTTTTTT. Protein product: CSARQGAREKLFF. The chain uses TRBV29-1 and TRBJ1-4; 10 bases line up with TRBD1. The J segment lost 7 bases and the V segment lost 7 bases, leaving 6 bases of the junction unmatched. Germline V gives CDR1 SQVTM, CDR2 ANQGSEA. The CDR3 extends over 13 amino acids.

This rearrangement joins TRBV28 to TRBJ2-2; 7 nucleotides match TRBD2. CDR1 and CDR2 from the germline V gene are MDHEN and SYDVKM. This CDR3 is built from 16 residues. The V segment lost 6 bases and the J segment 7 bases; nucleotides outside the gene matches: 14. CDR3 protein: CASSPWGGVSSGELFF. The CDR3 nucleotides are TGTGCCAGCAGCCCCTGGGGGGGGGTTAGTAGCGGGGAGCTGTTTTTT.

This chain joins TRBV29-1 and TRBJ2-3, with D maybe TRBD2 (6 bases). The germline V gene encodes CDR1 SQVTM and CDR2 ANQGSEA. Trimming shortened V by 3 bases and J by 4 bases, and 14 bases separated the two germline ends. The CDR3 has 14 amino acids. The CDR3 spells CSVELTRNPDTQYF. CDR3 coding DNA: TGCAGCGTTGAGTTGACTAGGAATCCAGATACGCAGTATTTT.

This clone has a single count. The gene calls are TRBV19 and TRBJ2-1; TRBD2 aligns across 7 bases. V shed 3 bases and J 4 bases; nucleotides not matched to a gene: 0. Germline lookup yields CDR1 LNHDA and CDR2 SQIVND (reference sequence). The CDR3 sequence is 13 residues long. As DNA, the CDR3 is TGTGCCAGTAGTATCGGGGGGTACAATGAGCAGTTCTTC. Translating gives CASSIGGYNEQFF.

This chain connects TRBV28 to TRBJ2-2, with 7 nucleotides matching TRBD1. The CDR3 is 15 amino acids. Trimming removed 4 bases from V and 7 bases from J; junction bases left unmatched: 9. Germline CDR1 reads MDHEN; CDR2 reads SYDVKM. The CDR3 sequence: CASSSTGVYGGELFF. The CDR3 DNA sequence: TGTGCCAGCAGTTCTACAGGGGTGTACGGCGGGGAGCTGTTTTTT.

The rearrangement uses TRBV18 and TRBJ2-7; 7 bases line up with TRBD2. CDR1 and CDR2 from the germline V gene are KGHSH and LQKENI. This CDR3 is 15 amino acids long. The V and J ends lost 0 bases and 1 base, in that order; junction bases with no gene match: 3. The DNA of the CDR3 is TGTGCCAGCTCACCACCAGCCGGGAGGTCCTACGAGCAGTACTTC. Its translation is CASSPPAGRSYEQYF.

The CDR3 loop reads CAWSPPLGQGAYDEQFF. Here the CDR3 DNA reads TGTGCCTGGAGCCCCCCGTTGGGTCAGGGGGCGTACGATGAGCAGTTCTTC. The chain employs TRBV30 and TRBJ2-1; the match to TRBD1 covers 8 bases. Germline V lookup: CDR1 GTSNPN, CDR2 SVGIG (reference sequence). The V and J ends lost 3 bases and 8 bases, in that order; junction bases with no gene match: 18. The CDR3 is 17 amino acids. The entire variable domain, with the rest obtained from reference TRBV30 and TRBJ2-1, is as follows: SQTIHQWPATLVQPVGSPLSLECTVEGTSNPNLYWYRQAAGRGLQLLFYSVGIGQISSEVPQNLSASRPQDRQFILSSKKLLLSDSGFYLCAWSPPLGQGAYDEQFFGPGTRLTVL.